The 2 T cell receptor beta chains below come from one sample, sequenced in a study of blood T cells in healthy people across ages. Alongside a J-beta primer mix, a sample-barcoded 5' primer served in a second PCR lasting about 7 to 11 cycles. One entry per CDR3 protein results from TCRdb running MiXCR on the 5' RACE reads. The table includes 1.5 million to 2 million distinct CDR3 sequences, about two fifths detected once. The sample was blood. These receptors all come from a human donor in good health.

The chain combines TRBV6-6 with TRBJ1-2; no clear D gene. The CDR3 loop spans 12 amino acids. The germline V gene encodes CDR1 MNHNY and CDR2 SVGAGI (reference sequence). V was pared by 8 bases and J by 8 bases, with 15 bases between. The CDR3 DNA sequence: TGTGCCAGCTCCGGTCCTGGAGGGGGCTACACCTTC. It specifies CASSGPGGGYTF.

This clonotype was detected a few times. A read error may account for a junction end that differs from germline. The chain employs TRBV11-2 and TRBJ2-7, with 7 bases aligning to TRBD2. The germline V gene encodes CDR1 SGHAT and CDR2 FQNNGV. This CDR3 has 14 residues. CDR3: CAGSLSGVRYEQYF. CDR3 in DNA: TGTGCCGGCAGCTTAAGCGGGGTTAGATACGAGCAGTACTTC.